This TCR beta chain came from a study of identical twins (TCRdb year 2016). The study in broad terms: To test whether fetal clonotypes persist, this study deep-sequenced TCR alpha and beta repertoires from monozygotic twins, from unrelated adults of various ages, and from cord blood. To rule out contamination, replicate twin experiments were performed at different times with different library preparation protocols.

The CDR3 runs 12 amino acids, cysteine and phenylalanine included. Here the CDR3 DNA is all that survives: 36 bases in frame from base 1. On the study overall, not on this receptor specifically: Abundant cord blood beta clonotypes carried fewer insertions; young adult naive repertoires showed a weaker similar trend, while memory repertoires showed none. In monozygotic twins, recombination models systematically underestimated out-of-frame TCR alpha sharing, but the models matched the sharing seen between unrelated individuals. Because the same donors could not be followed over many years, conclusions were based on cross-sectional statistical analysis. Out-of-frame TCR alpha sequences shared between twins showed an excess of low generation-probability sequences compared with coincidental sharing between unrelated individuals. Invariant T cells such as MAIT and iNKT could partly confound zero-insertion analyses, although diverse VJ usage argued against such confounding for most clonotypes. The excess sharing between twins in beta out-of-frame sequences was weaker because fewer shared sequences reduced the signal-to-noise ratio.

Libraries were built with 5' RACE. Reads for this sample came from an Illumina HiSeq 2000. Template switching introduced a universal primer binding site; the final cDNA contained a unique molecular identifier, enabling accurate counting of TCR cDNA molecules. First-strand cDNA for TCR alpha and beta chains was synthesized from specific primers in the conserved constant-segment region. To control for contamination, each cDNA library was double barcoded with a SMART-Mk sample barcode plus Illumina barcodes. TruSeq adapter sequences and Illumina sample barcodes were added in two successive PCR steps. The Illumina HiSeq platform was used with custom primers to sequence TCR alpha and beta cDNA libraries. Per the authors' processing: MiGEC was used to process raw reads and extract unique molecular identifiers, and MiXCR was used to find CDR3 positions. Recombination models were inferred per individual with the repgenHMM and IGoR tools using an EM algorithm. The tcR package in R was used for shared clonotype analysis, with sharing normalized by the product of cloneset sizes. To study raw recombination free of thymic and clonal selection effects, out-of-frame nonproductive sequences were analyzed. Clones were called with MiXCR by TCRdb after fastp trimmed the public reads at Q25, and only in-frame beta chains were retained. Each entry is one CDR3 protein sequence, shown with its most common DNA and genes. TCRdb's processing, not the study's, gives the V and J calls here. The sample records about 460,000 distinct CDR3 sequences, over 12% of which are singletons. The ten biggest clones cover 0.5% to 0.65% of the sample.

Every donor was a healthy Caucasian. Three pairs of female monozygotic twins, all aged roughly 18 to 29 years, were included in the twin cohort. Positive isolation kits from Invitrogen were used to isolate the CD4+ and CD8+ T cell populations. This clonotype was detected many times. The antigen this receptor binds is unknown. One junction end does not reproduce the germline sequence, and a read error may be involved. These same data were also listed under a study on yellow fever vaccine responses in identical twins. That second report states: According to the authors, the vaccine-induced T cell response in identical twins seemed to be partly convergent and partly specific to each individual. The study precisely tracked vaccine-responding T cell clones in identical twins.

This chain joins TRBV12-3 or TRBV12-4 to TRBJ2-5, with no confidently assigned D gene. The receptor comes from a woman under 30 in good health. The sample consisted of CD4+ T cells sorted from blood. For the CDR3, the sequence is CASSLGQETQYF. In nucleotide form, the sequence is TGCGCCAGCAGCTTGGGGCAAGAGACCCAGTACTTC.